This T cell receptor (beta chain) was sequenced for a study of blood T cell repertoires in COVID-19. Whole-study context: Some COVID-19 samples were acute and others convalescent; all came from the United States, Italy and Spain. Sources were T cells, B-cell-depleted T cells, or PBMCs; the material itself was cDNA or gDNA.

This clone was seen only a few times. In the study's own analysis: Using reference gene primer amplification, nucleated cell counts were estimated. Produced via immunoSEQ multiplex PCR; TCRdb's table is partial and in-frame only. V and J calls and clone size come straight from that table; D and trimming were deduced from the DNA. Of about 190,000 clones in the sample, 78% were seen once. The sequencing input was peripheral blood. The TCR sequence derives from a woman older than 75 with active or convalescent COVID-19.

The CDR3 here is CASRPSGVYTDTQYF. CDR3 DNA: TGTGCCAGCAGACCCAGCGGAGTCTACACAGATACGCAGTATTTT. The rearrangement joins TRBV28 to TRBJ2-3; D may be TRBD2 (5 bases). This CDR3 has 15 amino acids. Germline CDR1 is MDHEN and CDR2 is SYDVKM. Trimming left V 6 bases short and J 2 bases short, with 15 bases between.